The next 16 T cell receptor beta chains were all read from a single sample in a study of T cells after yellow fever vaccination. MiXCR, run by TCRdb on the 5' RACE reads, gives a single entry per CDR3 protein. Of roughly 340,000 distinct CDR3 sequences listed, roughly 8.7% are singletons. This sample comprised PBMCs, obtained on the day of the first yellow fever vaccination. These receptors came from a man aged 18 to 30 who received the YFV17D yellow fever vaccine.

In its sample, this clonotype was seen many times. The CDR3 reads CATPDQAQFF. CDR3 in DNA: TGTGCCACCCCCGACCAGGCGCAGTTCTTC. The V and J genes are TRBV15 and TRBJ2-1; D gene ambiguous. Per the germline V gene, CDR1 is LNHNV and CDR2 is YYDKDF (reference sequence). CDR3 size: 10 residues. V was cut by 8 bases and J by 12 bases, with 11 bases left in between.

The V call is TRBV7-2, the J call TRBJ2-7; D is unclear. Per germline, CDR1 SGHTA and CDR2 FQGNSA. Deletions cut 2 bases from V and 4 bases from J, with 6 bases between. The CDR3 loop spans 12 amino acids. This chain's CDR3 is CASSLSQYEQYF. The CDR3 DNA is TGTGCCAGCAGCTTATCCCAATACGAGCAGTACTTC.

V usage is TRBV5-1 and J usage is TRBJ2-7; maybe TRBD2 (6 bases). Trimming left V 1 base short and J 3 bases short, with 11 bases between. There are 14 residues in the CDR3. Germline V gene data show CDR1 as SGHRS and CDR2 as YFSETQ. CDR3: CASSLTISGYEQYF. Written as DNA, the CDR3 is TGCGCCAGCAGCTTGACAATTAGCGGCTACGAGCAGTACTTC.

This clonotype has just a few counts. The rearrangement joins TRBV7-2 to TRBJ2-5; D perhaps matches TRBD2 (6 bases). Trimming removed 5 bases from V and 0 bases from J, with 10 bases in between. The CDR3 is 14 residues long. Germline V lookup: CDR1 SGHTA, CDR2 FQGNSA. Here the CDR3 reads CASSPPGDQETQYF. In DNA form, the CDR3 reads TGTGCCAGCAGCCCCCCGGGAGACCAAGAGACCCAGTACTTC.

The rearrangement links TRBV12-3 or TRBV12-4 to TRBJ2-2; 13 bases map to TRBD2. The CDR3 consists of 16 residues. Trimming cost V 5 bases and J 6 bases; bases outside gene matches: 6. The CDR3 bases are TGTGCCAGCAGTCCCGAAGGACTAGCGGGGGCCGGGGAGCTGTTTTTT. Encoded protein: CASSPEGLAGAGELFF.

As for this clonotype: The CDR3 does not end in the conserved phenylalanine or tryptophan, so this is likely a read error. The chain couples TRBV4-1 to TRBJ2-2, with D maybe TRBD1 (5 bases). The CDR3 length is 15 residues. Germline CDR1 reads MGHRA; CDR2 reads YSYEKL. The V and J ends lost 3 bases and 4 bases respectively, with 12 bases between them. DNA for the CDR3: TGCGCCAGCAGCCACCCACTCAGGGCCACCGGGGAGCTGTTTTCT. It encodes CASSHPLRATGELFS.

This clonotype was picked up a small number of times. The rearrangement joins TRBV20-1 to TRBJ2-3; 10 bases match TRBD2. CDR1 is DFQATT and CDR2 is SNEGSKA in the germline V gene (reference sequence). With V trimmed by 6 bases and J by 2 bases, 5 bases remained unmatched. CDR3 length: 14 residues. CDR3 in DNA: TGCAGTGCCAAGCGGGGGGGATACACAGATACGCAGTATTTT. Translation gives CSAKRGGYTDTQYF.

The chain couples TRBV7-2 to TRBJ1-6; D is possibly TRBD1 (6 bases). V lost 1 base, J lost 7 bases, and 23 bases lay in between. Germline CDR1 and CDR2: SGHTA and FQGNSA. The CDR3 length is 19 residues. The chain's CDR3 is CASSLGPLLQGRKNSPLHF. The CDR3 region has the DNA TGTGCCAGCAGCTTAGGGCCCCTGTTACAGGGACGGAAAAATTCACCCCTCCACTTT.

This clonotype was counted between two and nine times. The chain joins TRBV6-2 or TRBV6-3 to TRBJ1-2, with TRBD1 matching over 7 bases. Germline values: CDR1 MNHEY, CDR2 SVGEGT. After removal of 8 bases from V and 6 bases from J, the junction contained 9 bases not matched to a gene. The CDR3 consists of 13 residues. CDR3 loop: CASPPTGIHGYTF. The CDR3 nucleotides are TGTGCCAGCCCCCCGACAGGGATCCATGGCTACACCTTC.

The rearrangement links TRBV6-1 to TRBJ1-2, with 7 bases lining up with TRBD1. The V segment lost 4 bases and the J segment 6 bases; nucleotides outside the gene matches: 5. The CDR3 extends over 13 amino acids. CDR1 is MNHNS and CDR2 is SASEGT in the germline V gene. CDR3 loop: CASSAGTDNGYTF. The DNA for the CDR3 is TGTGCCAGCAGTGCCGGGACAGATAATGGCTACACCTTC.

The chain has TRBV7-2 and TRBJ2-2, with D uncertain. Between the trimmed V and J ends, which lost 3 bases and 5 bases, there was a span of 13 bases. From germline, CDR1 is SGHTA and CDR2 FQGNSA. The CDR3 has 15 amino acids. The CDR3 DNA is TGTGCCAGCAGCTTTCAGCCGGCCGCGACCGGGGAGCTGTTTTTT. Its protein product is CASSFQPAATGELFF.

The chain uses TRBV6-1 and TRBJ1-2; 11 nucleotides agree with TRBD1. V dropped 0 bases and J dropped 11; count of bases not matched to a gene: 5. There are 14 residues in the CDR3. Germline lookup yields CDR1 MNHNS and CDR2 SASEGT. CDR3 region: CASSEAIGTGGYTF. The CDR3 DNA follows: TGTGCCAGCAGTGAAGCGATTGGGACAGGGGGATACACCTTC.

This clonotype came up many times. The chain combines TRBV20-1 with TRBJ2-3; 13 nucleotides align to TRBD2. CDR3 size: 15 residues. V shed 4 bases and J 7 bases; nucleotides not matched to a gene: 8. Per the germline V gene, CDR1 is DFQATT and CDR2 is SNEGSKA (reference sequence). CDR3 protein: CSATKLAGGPNTQYF. CDR3 in DNA: TGCAGTGCTACGAAACTAGCGGGGGGGCCAAATACGCAGTATTTT.

A few counts support this clonotype. J is TRBJ1-6 and V is TRBV7-2, with D perhaps TRBD1 (6 bases). Germline values: CDR1 SGHTA, CDR2 FQGNSA. The CDR3 totals 15 residues. Trimming pared 1 base from V and 5 bases from J, leaving 9 bases between. The CDR3 region is CASSLGTAHNSPLHF. CDR3 bases: TGTGCCAGCAGCTTAGGGACAGCTCATAATTCACCCCTCCACTTT.

This clonotype has only a few counts. The chain is built from TRBV29-1 and TRBJ2-1; TRBD2 aligns across 13 bases. CDR3 length: 16 residues. The V gene end was trimmed by 6 bases and the J gene end by 4 bases; junction bases not matched to a gene: 9. Germline values: CDR1 SQVTM, CDR2 ANQGSEA. The CDR3 DNA follows: TGCAGCGTCCCGGGACTAGCGGGACCTGCTTACAATGAGCAGTTCTTC. The encoded protein is CSVPGLAGPAYNEQFF.

This clonotype occurred many times. CDR3: CASSVESGLGWETQYF. As DNA, the CDR3 is TGTGCCAGCAGCGTAGAATCGGGACTAGGCTGGGAGACCCAGTACTTC. The chain is built from TRBV9 and TRBJ2-5; 8 bases line up with TRBD2. The CDR3 extends over 16 amino acids. CDR1 is SGDLS and CDR2 is YYNGEE in the germline V gene. V was clipped by 0 bases and J by 5 bases; unmatched bases: 9. Looking up the rest from reference TRBV9 and TRBJ2-5 gives the full variable domain: DSGVTQTPKHLITATGQRVTLRCSPRSGDLSVYWYQQSLDQGLQFLIQYYNGEERAKGNILERFSAQQFPDLHSELNLSSLELGDSALYFCASSVESGLGWETQYFGPGTRLLVL.